This T cell receptor beta chain came from a study of lymphopenia after photon versus proton radiotherapy. Study results and caveats: Larger post-nadir TCR diversity loss correlated inversely with survival in deceased patients. Post-nadir diversity loss with photons came from oligoclonal expansion, particularly CD8+ Temra cells. Relative stability marked proton patients; photon patients lost diversity and naive cells.

Concerning this clone: Its antigen remains unknown.

Clones were sequenced by immunoSEQ multiplex PCR, and TCRdb holds only the in-frame ones, with some missing. This table has 53,000 or so clones, around four fifths appearing once. V lost 4 bases, J lost 2 bases, and 8 bases lay in between. This CDR3 contains 13 residues. Looked up from germline, CDR1 is KGHSH and CDR2 is LQKENI. This TCR was sampled from a man aged 45-60 years with gastric cancer. The specimen comprised peripheral blood, sampled from a patient treated with photon-based radiotherapy. The gene calls are TRBV18 and TRBJ1-1; D is undetermined. The CDR3 coding sequence is TGTGCCAGCTCACGTGCTACAAACACTGAAGCTTTCTTT. This translates into CASSRATNTEAFF.